This T cell receptor (beta chain) appears in the sequencing data of a study of T cells in Graves' hyperthyroidism and ophthalmopathy. J lost 0 bases, V lost 6 bases, and 5 bases had no gene match. The CDR3 has 16 residues. CDR1 and CDR2 from the germline V gene are MNHNY and SVGAGI (reference sequence). Study observations and caveats: The model made its ophthalmopathy prediction, and onset followed a median approximately 6 months later.

This clonotype was detected many times. Its antigen is still unknown. Template material for amplifying TCR beta CDR3 regions consisted of RNA transcripts. HTBI primers drove first-round RT-PCR of the TCR CDR3. TCRdb recomputed calls from the multiplex PCR reads with MiXCR, one row per CDR3 protein. The data show 550,000 to 700,000 distinct CDR3 sequences, 46% seen once. V and J are TRBV6-6 and TRBJ1-6, with TRBD1 matching 7 bases. The sequence was collected from an adult woman with Graves' disease, either hyperthyroidism or ophthalmopathy (not recorded which). Material for sequencing was peripheral blood or thyroid tissue (not recorded which). The DNA of the CDR3 is TGTGCCAGCAGAGACAGGGAGGCCTCCTATAATTCACCCCTCCACTTT. Its translation is CASRDREASYNSPLHF.